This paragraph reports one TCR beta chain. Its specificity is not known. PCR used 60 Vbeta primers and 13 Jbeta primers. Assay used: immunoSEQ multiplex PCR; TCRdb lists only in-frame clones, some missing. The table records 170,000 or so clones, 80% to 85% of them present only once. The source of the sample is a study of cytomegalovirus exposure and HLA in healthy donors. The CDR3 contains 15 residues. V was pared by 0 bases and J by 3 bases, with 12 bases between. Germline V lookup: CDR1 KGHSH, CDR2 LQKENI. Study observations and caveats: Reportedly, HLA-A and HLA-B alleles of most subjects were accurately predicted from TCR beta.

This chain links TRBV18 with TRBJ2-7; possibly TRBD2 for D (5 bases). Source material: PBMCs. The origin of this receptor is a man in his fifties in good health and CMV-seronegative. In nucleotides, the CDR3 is TGTGCCAGCTCACCACCGACTACTCGGGGCTACGAGCAGTACTTC. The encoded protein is CASSPPTTRGYEQYF. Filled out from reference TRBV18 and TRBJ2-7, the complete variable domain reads NAGVMQNPRHLVRRRGQEARLRCSPMKGHSHVYWYRQLPEEGLKFMVYLQKENIIDESGMPKERFSAEFPKEGPSILRIQQVVRGDSAAYFCASSPPTTRGYEQYFGPGTRLTVT.